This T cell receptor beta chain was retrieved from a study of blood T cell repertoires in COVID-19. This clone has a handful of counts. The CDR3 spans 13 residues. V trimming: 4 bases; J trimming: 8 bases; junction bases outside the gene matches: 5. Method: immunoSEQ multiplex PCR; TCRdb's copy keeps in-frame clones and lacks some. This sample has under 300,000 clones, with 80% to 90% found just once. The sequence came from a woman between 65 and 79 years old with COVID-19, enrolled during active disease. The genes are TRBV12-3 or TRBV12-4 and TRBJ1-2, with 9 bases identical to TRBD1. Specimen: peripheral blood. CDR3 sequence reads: CASSSGTGIGYTF. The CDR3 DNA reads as TGTGCCAGCAGTTCCGGGACAGGGATCGGCTACACCTTC.